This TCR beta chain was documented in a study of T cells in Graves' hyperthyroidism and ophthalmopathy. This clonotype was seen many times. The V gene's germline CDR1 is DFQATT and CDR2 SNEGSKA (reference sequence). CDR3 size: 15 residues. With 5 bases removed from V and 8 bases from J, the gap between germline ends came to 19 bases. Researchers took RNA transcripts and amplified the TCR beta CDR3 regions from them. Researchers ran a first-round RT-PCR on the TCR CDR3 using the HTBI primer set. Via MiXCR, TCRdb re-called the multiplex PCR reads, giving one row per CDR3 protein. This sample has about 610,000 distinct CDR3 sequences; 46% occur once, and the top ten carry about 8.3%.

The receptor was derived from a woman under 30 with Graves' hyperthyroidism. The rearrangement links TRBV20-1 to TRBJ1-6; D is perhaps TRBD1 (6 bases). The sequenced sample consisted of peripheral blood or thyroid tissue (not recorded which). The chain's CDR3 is CSALQGGYGDSPLHF. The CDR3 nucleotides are TGCAGTGCTTTACAGGGAGGGTATGGTGATTCACCCCTCCACTTT.